Sequencing of this T cell receptor (beta chain) was carried out in a study of type 1 regulatory T cells (dated by TCRdb to the early 2020s). Regarding the study in general: The study characterized an in vitro protocol that generated a Tr1-enriched, alloantigen-specific CD4 T cell product named T-allo10. T-allo10 was being tested clinically in patients with hematological malignancies who were undergoing allogeneic hematopoietic stem cell transplantation. Overall results and qualifications from the work: A more restricted TCR repertoire was observed in Tr1 cells than in non-Tr1 cells, and this restriction was interpreted in the study as alloantigen-induced clonal expansion.

On this clonotype: Its target antigen remains unknown. No base quality values were provided; no much bigger clone lies one nucleotide off.

The sequencing machine was an Illumina MiSeq. TCRdb reprocessed the public reads (quality trimming at Q25 with fastp, clone calling with MiXCR) and kept in-frame beta chains. Under each unique CDR3 protein, matching rows form one entry showing the most common genes and DNA. The sample table lists tens of thousands of distinct CDR3 sequences, more than 20% of them with a count of one. In total, the top ten clones hold around 8.1% of the sample. What was sequenced was cultured type 1 regulatory T (Tr1) cells, either the whole culture or a sorted fraction (not recorded which). Sample cell subset or site, as interpreted from the label and publication: type 1 regulatory T cells sorted from the T-allo10 product. The clonotype was recovered from a human donor in good health.

The CDR3 reads CASSPLAATYEQYF. The DNA is TGTGCCAGCAGTCCTCTAGCGGCCACCTACGAGCAGTACTTC. The chain couples TRBV7-2 to TRBJ2-7; 7 middle bases align to TRBD2. From its cysteine to its phenylalanine, the CDR3 spans 14 amino acids. The entry retains the CDR3 DNA only, 42 bases that are in frame from base 1. V loses 6 bases at its end and J loses 2 bases; junction bases beyond the gene matches: 7. Taken from the germline V gene, the CDR1 and CDR2 loops are SGHTA and FQGNSA.